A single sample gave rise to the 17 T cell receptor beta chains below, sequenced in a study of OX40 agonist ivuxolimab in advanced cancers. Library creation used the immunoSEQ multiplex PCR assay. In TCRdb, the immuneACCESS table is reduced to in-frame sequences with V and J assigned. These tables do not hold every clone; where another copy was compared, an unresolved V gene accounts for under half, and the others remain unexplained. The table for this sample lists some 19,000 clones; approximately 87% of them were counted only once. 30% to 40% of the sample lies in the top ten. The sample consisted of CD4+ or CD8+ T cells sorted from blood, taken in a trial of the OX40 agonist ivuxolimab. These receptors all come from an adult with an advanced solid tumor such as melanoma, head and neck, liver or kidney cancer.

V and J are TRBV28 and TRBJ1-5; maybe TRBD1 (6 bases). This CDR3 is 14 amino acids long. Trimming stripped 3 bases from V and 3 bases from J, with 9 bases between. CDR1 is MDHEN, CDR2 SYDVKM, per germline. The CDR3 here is CASSFGDNNQPQHF. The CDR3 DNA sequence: TGTGCCAGCAGTTTTGGGGACAACAATCAGCCCCAGCATTTT.

The CDR3 here is CASSSRLDGSPYGYTF. The CDR3 DNA reads TGTGCCAGCAGCTCCAGACTAGATGGGTCCCCCTATGGCTACACCTTC. The rearrangement uses TRBV7-2 and TRBJ1-2, with D hard to call. Germline values: CDR1 SGHTA, CDR2 FQGNSA. The V end was cut by 4 bases, the J end by 4 bases, with 19 bases between. The CDR3 totals 16 residues.

The CDR3 region has the DNA TGTGCCAGCAGTCAACAGGGTAGTCATTCACCCCTCCACTTT. Amino acid sequence: CASSQQGSHSPLHF. The V and J genes are TRBV6-5 and TRBJ1-6; perhaps TRBD1 as D (6 bases). Germline CDR1 MNHEY, CDR2 SVGAGI. The V gene lost 5 bases and the J gene lost 8 bases, with 13 bases spanning the gap. This CDR3 contains 14 residues.

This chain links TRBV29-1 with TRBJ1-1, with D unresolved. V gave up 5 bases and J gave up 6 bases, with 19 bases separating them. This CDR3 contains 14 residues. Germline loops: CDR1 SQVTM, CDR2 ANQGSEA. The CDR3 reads CSVIIDARGAEAFF. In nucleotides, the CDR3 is TGCAGCGTTATAATCGACGCCCGTGGAGCTGAAGCTTTCTTT.

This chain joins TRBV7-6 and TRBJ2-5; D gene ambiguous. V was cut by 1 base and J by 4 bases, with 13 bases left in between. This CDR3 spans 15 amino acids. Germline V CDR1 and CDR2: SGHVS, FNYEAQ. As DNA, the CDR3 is TGTGCCAGCAGCTTAGTTTGGGGTCGAGGAGAGACCCAGTACTTC. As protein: CASSLVWGRGETQYF.

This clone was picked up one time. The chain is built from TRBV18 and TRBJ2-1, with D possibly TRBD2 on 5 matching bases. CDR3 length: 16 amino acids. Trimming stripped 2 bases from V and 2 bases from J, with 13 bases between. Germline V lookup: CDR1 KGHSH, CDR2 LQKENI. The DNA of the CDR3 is TGTGCCAGCTCACCAACTAGTGTGCGAACCTACAATGAGCAGTTCTTC. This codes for CASSPTSVRTYNEQFF.

The DNA for the CDR3 is TGTGCCAGCAGCCACCACCCCGGGACTAGCGGCGCCCACAATGAGCAGTTCTTC. Translating gives CASSHHPGTSGAHNEQFF. The chain recombines TRBV7-2 with TRBJ2-1; 11 bases map to TRBD2. The CDR3 has 18 amino acids. The germline V gene encodes CDR1 SGHTA and CDR2 FQGNSA. With V trimmed by 5 bases and J by 5 bases, 14 bases remained unmatched. Supplemented by reference TRBV7-2 and TRBJ2-1, the full variable domain reads GAGVSQSPSNKVTEKGKDVELRCDPISGHTALYWYRQSLGQGLEFLIYFQGNSAPDKSGLPSDRFSAERTGGSVSTLTIQRTQQEDSAVYLCASSHHPGTSGAHNEQFFGPGTRLTVL.

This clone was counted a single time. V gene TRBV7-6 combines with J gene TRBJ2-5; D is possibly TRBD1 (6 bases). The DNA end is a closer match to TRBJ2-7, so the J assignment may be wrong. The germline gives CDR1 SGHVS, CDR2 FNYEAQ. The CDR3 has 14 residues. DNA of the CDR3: TGTGCCAGCAGCTTATCGGCAGGGGAATACGAGCAGTACTTC. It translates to CASSLSAGEYEQYF.

The CDR3 sequence: CASSYPSVLDQPQHF. The DNA for the CDR3 is TGTGCCAGCAGTTACCCGAGTGTGCTAGATCAGCCCCAGCATTTT. The rearrangement joins TRBV6-6 to TRBJ1-5; D call uncertain. Trimming removed 2 bases at V and 5 bases at J, with 13 bases between. This CDR3 has 15 residues. Germline CDR1 MNHNY, CDR2 SVGAGI (reference sequence).

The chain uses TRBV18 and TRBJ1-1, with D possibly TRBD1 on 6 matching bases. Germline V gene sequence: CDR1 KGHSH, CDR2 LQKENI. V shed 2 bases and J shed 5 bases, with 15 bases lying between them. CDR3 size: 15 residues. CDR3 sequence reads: CASSPATGRATEAFF. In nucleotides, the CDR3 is TGTGCCAGCTCACCAGCTACAGGGAGAGCAACTGAAGCTTTCTTT.

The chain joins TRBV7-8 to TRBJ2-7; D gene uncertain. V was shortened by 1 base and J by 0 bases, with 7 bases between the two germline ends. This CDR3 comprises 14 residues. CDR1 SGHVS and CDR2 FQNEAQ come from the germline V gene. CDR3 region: CASSLGPSSYEQYF. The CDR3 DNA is TGTGCCAGCAGCTTAGGTCCCAGCTCCTACGAGCAGTACTTC.

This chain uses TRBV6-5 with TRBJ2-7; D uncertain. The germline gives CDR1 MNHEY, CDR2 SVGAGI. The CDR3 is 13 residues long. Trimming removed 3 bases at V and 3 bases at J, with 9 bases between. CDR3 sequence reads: CASSYRADYEQYF. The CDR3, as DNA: TGTGCCAGCAGTTATAGGGCCGACTACGAGCAGTACTTC.

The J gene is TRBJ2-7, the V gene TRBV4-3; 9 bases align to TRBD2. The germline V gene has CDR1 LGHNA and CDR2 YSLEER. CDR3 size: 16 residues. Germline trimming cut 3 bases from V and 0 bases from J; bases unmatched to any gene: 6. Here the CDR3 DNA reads TGCGCCAGCAGCCAGTCATCACTAGCGGGCTCCTACGAGCAGTACTTC. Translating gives CASSQSSLAGSYEQYF.

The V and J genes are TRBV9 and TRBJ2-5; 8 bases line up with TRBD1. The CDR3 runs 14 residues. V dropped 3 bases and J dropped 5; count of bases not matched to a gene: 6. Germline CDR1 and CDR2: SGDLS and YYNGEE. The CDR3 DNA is TGTGCCAGCAGCGCTCAGGGGGCGGGGGAGACCCAGTACTTC. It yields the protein CASSAQGAGETQYF.

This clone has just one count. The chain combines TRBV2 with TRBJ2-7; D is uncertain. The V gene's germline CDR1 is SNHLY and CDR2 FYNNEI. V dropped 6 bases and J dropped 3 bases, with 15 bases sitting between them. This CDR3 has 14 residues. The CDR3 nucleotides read TGTGCCAGCAGACTCCCCGGTGGGTTCTACGAGCAGTACTTC. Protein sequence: CASRLPGGFYEQYF.

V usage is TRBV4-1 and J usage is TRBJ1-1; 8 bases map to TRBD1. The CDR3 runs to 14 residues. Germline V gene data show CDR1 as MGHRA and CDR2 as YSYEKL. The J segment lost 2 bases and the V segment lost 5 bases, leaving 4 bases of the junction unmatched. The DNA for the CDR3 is TGCGCCAGCAGCATTGGACAGGGAAACACTGAAGCTTTCTTT. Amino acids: CASSIGQGNTEAFF.

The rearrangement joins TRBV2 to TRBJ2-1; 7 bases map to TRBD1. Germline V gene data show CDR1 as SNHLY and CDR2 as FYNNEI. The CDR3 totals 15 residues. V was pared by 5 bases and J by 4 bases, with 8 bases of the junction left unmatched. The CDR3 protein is CASSPPGQKYNEQFF. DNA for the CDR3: TGTGCCAGCAGTCCACCGGGACAGAAGTACAATGAGCAGTTCTTC.